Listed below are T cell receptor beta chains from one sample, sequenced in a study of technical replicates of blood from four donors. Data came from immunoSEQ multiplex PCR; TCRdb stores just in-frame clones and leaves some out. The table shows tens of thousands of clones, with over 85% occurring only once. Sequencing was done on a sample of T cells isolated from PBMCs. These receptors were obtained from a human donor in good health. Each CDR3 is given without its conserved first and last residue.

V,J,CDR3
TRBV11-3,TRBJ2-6,ASSRQAKLSSGANVLT
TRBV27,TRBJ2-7,ASRLSPDRSYEQY
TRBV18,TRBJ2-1,ASSPDGSFDEQF
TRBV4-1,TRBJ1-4,ASSQVVLAAAQREKLF
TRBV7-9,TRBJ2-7,ASSKRAGPQLEQY
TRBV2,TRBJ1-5,ASRRTGQGGNQPQH
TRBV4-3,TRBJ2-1,ASSQAGLGDEQF
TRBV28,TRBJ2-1,ASSLFAGVNNEQF
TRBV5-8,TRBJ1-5,ASKPGTGDQPQH
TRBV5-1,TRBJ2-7,ASSWMADSYEQY
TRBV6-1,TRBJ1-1,ASDDRGMAEAF
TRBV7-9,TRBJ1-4,ASSPPGTGIPEKLF
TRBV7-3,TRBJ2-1,ASSRAGTPYYNEQF
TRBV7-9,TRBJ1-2,ASSADNYGYT
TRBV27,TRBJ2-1,ASRHADNEQF
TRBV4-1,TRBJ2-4,ASSQVDYGGRAKNIQY
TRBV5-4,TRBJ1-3,ASSLARGPVHTIY
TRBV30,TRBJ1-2,AWSVSQGYGYT
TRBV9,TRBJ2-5,ASSFLGSGSGETQY
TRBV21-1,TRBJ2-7,ASSRMRSRGYEQY
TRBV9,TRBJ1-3,ASSIRTGAGNTIY
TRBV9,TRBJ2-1,ASSAGLSSSYNEQF
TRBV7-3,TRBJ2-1,ASSLNHVTGWPHEQF
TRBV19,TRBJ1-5,ASSIDQAGNQPQH
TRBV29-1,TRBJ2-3,SVEDLGGIDTQY
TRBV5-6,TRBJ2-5,ASSSAGLKETQY
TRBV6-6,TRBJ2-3,ASSGQLITDTQY
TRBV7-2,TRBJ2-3,ASSLPGEDTQY
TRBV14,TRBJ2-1,ASSQGVEQF
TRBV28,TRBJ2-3,ASRDGQADTQY
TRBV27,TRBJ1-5,ASREQGWAQPQH
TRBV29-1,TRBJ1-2,SVEDPETGNYGYT
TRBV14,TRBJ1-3,ASSLGPSNTIY
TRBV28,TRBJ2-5,ASRRLAGDQETQY
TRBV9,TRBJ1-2,ASSARTGSNGYT
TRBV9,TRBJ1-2,ASSSSGTPNYGYT
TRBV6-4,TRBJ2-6,ASSEWGQLFKANVLT
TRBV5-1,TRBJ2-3,ASSFDTSGRRDTQY
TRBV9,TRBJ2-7,ASSAFAGTSGFYEQY
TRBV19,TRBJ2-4,ASLGLAKNIQY
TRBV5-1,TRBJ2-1,ASSRTGQEKGEQF
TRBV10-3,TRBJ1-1,AISELGETGEAF
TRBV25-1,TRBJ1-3,GTGNGNTIY
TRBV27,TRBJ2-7,ASSFAAASYEQY
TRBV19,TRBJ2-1,ASRGRLAGGPEQF
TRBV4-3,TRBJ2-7,ASSQGQFYEQY
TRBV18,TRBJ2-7,ASSPPTSGRYEQY
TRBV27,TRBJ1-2,ASSSPRQAFNYGYT
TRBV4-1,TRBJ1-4,ASSQEGQRTEKLF
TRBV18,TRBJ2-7,ASSPLTGPPVSLYYEQY
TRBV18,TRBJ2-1,ASSLAGTSYNEQF
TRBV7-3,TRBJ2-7,ASSPRPGIQREQY